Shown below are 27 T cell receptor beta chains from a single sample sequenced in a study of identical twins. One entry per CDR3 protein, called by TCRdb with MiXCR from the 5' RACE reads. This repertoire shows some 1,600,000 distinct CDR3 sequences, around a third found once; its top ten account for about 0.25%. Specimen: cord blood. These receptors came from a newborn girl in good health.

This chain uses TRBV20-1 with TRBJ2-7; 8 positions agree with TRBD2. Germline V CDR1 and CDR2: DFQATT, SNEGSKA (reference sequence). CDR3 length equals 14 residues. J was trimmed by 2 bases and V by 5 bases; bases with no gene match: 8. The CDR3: CSALKTSATYEQYF. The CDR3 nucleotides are TGCAGTGCTCTCAAGACTAGCGCAACCTACGAGCAGTACTTC.

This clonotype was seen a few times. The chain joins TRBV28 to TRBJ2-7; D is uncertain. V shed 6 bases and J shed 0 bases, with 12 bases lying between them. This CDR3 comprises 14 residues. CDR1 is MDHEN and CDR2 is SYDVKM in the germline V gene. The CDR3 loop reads CASRAFKSSYEQYF. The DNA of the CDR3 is TGTGCCAGCAGAGCTTTTAAGAGCTCCTACGAGCAGTACTTC.

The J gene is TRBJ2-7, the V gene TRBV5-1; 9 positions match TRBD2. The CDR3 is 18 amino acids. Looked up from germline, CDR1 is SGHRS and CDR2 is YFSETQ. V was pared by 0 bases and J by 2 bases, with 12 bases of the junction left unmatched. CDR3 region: CASSLVLGASGVTYEQYF. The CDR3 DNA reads TGCGCCAGCAGCTTGGTATTAGGGGCTAGCGGGGTCACCTACGAGCAGTACTTC.

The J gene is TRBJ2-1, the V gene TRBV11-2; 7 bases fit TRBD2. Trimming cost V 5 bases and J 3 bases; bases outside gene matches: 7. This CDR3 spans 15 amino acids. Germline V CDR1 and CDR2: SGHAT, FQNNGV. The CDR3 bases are TGTGCCAGCAGCCCTCCGGCGGGGGTCTACAATGAGCAGTTCTTC. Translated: CASSPPAGVYNEQFF.

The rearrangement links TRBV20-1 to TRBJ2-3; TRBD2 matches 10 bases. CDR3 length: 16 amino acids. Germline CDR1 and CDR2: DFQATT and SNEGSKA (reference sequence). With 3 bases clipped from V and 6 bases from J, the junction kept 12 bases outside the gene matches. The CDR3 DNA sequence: TGCAGTGCTAGGAACCCGACTAGCGGGCCTTCGGATACGCAGTATTTT. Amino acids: CSARNPTSGPSDTQYF.

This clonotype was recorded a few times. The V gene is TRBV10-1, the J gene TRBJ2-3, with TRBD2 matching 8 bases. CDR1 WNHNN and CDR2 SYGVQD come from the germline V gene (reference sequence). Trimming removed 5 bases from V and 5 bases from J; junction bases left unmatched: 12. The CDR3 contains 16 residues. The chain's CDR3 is CASSIDSGVDLDTQYF. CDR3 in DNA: TGCGCCAGCAGTATCGATAGCGGGGTGGACCTAGATACGCAGTATTTT.

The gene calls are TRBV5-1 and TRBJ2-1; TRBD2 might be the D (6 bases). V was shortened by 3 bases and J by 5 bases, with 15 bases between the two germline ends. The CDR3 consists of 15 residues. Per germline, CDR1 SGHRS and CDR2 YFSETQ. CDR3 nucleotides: TGCGCCAGCAGCTGGGGTCGGGGACTGGACAATGAGCAGTTCTTC. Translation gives CASSWGRGLDNEQFF.

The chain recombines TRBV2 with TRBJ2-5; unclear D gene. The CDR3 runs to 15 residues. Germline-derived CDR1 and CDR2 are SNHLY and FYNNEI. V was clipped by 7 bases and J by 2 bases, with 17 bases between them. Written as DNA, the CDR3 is TGTGCCAGCAAGTTAATCGGGCCGCGGCAAGAGACCCAGTACTTC. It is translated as CASKLIGPRQETQYF.

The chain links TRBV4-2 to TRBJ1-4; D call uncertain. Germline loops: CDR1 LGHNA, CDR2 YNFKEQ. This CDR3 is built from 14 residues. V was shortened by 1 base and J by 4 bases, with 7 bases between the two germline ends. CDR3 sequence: CASSQGLINEKLFF. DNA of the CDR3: TGTGCCAGCAGCCAAGGACTGATTAATGAAAAACTGTTTTTT.

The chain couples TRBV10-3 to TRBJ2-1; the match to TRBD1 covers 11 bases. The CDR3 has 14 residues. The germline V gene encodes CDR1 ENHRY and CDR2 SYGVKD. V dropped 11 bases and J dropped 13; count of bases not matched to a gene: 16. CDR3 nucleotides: TGTGCCGTCGGGACAGGGGGGAGCCAAGAGACCCAGTTCTTC. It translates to CAVGTGGSQETQFF.

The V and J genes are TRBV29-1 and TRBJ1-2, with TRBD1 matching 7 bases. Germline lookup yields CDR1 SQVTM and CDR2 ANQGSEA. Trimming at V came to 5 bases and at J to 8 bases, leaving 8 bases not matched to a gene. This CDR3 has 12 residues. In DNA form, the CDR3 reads TGCAGCGTTCGGTCTACGGGACAGGGCTACACCTTC. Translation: CSVRSTGQGYTF.

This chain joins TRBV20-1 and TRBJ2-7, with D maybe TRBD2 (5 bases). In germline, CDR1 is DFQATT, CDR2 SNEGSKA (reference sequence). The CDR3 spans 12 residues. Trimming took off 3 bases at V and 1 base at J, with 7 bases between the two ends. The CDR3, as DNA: TGCAGTGCTAGTCGGGAATCCTACGAGCAGTACTTC. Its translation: CSASRESYEQYF.

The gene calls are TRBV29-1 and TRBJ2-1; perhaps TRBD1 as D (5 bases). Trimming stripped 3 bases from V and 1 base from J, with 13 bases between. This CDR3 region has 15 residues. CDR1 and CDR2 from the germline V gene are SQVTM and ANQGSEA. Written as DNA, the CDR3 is TGCAGCGTTGACCTGACAGAGAGATCCTACAATGAGCAGTTCTTC. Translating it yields CSVDLTERSYNEQFF.

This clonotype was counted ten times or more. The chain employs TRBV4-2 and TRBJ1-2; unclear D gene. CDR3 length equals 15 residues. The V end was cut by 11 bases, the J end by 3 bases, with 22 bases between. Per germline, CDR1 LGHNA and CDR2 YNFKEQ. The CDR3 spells CAHGSNGVQDYGYTF. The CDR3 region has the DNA TGTGCCCATGGATCCAACGGGGTCCAGGACTATGGCTACACCTTC.

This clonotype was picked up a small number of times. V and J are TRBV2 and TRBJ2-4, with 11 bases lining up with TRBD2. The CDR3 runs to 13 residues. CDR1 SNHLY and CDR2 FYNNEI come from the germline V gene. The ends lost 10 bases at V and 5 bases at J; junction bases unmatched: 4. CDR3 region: CATTGLAENIQYF. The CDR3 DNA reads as TGTGCCACTACGGGACTAGCGGAAAACATTCAGTACTTC. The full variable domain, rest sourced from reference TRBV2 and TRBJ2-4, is EPEVTQTPSHQVTQMGQEVILRCVPISNHLYFYWYRQILGQKVEFLVSFYNNEISEKSEIFDDQFSVERPDGSNFTLKIRSTKLEDSAMYFCATTGLAENIQYFGAGTRLSVL.

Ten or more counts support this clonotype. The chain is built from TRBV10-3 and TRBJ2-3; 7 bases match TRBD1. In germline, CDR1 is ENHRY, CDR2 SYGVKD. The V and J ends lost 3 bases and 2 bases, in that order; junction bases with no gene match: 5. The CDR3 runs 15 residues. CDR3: CAISDPGQYTDTQYF. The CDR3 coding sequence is TGTGCCATCAGTGACCCGGGACAGTACACAGATACGCAGTATTTT.

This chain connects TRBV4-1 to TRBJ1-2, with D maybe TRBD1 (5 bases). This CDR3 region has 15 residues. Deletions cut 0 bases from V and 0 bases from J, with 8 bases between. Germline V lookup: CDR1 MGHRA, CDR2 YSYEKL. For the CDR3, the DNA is TGCGCCAGCAGCCAAGAACAGGTAGCTAACTATGGCTACACCTTC. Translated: CASSQEQVANYGYTF.

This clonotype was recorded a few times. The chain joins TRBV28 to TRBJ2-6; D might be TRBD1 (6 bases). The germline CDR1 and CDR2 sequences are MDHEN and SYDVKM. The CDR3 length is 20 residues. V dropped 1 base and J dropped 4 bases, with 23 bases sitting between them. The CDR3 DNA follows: TGTGCCAGCAGTTTATCCCAAGGCCGAGCCAGCACAGGGGGGGCCAACGTCCTGACTTTC. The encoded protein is CASSLSQGRASTGGANVLTF.

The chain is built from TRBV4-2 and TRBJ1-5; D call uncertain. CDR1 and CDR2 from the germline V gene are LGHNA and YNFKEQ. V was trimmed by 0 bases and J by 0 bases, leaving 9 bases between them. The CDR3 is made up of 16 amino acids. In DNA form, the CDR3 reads TGTGCCAGCAGCCAAGAATCGACTGATAGCAATCAGCCCCAGCATTTT. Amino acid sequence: CASSQESTDSNQPQHF.

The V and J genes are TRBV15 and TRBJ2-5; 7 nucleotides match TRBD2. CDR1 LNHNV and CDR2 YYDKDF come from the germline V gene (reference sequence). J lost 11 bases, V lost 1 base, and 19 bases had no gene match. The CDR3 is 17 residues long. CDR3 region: CATSRVGGHGSYNEQYF. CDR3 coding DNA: TGTGCCACCAGCAGAGTGGGAGGGCATGGCTCCTACAATGAGCAGTACTTC.

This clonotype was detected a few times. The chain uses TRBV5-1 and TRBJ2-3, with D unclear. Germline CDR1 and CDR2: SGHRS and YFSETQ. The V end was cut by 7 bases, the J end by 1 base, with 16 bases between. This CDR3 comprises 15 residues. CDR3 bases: TGCGCCAGCCGAGACTTAGGTATGGGCACAGATACGCAGTATTTT. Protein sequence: CASRDLGMGTDTQYF.

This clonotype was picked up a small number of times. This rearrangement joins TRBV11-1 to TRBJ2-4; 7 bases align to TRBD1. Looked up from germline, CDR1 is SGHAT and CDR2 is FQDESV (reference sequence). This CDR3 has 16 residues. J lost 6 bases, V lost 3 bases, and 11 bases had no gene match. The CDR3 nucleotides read TGTGCCAGCAGCTTTAGAGTAGGGGGCATCGGAAACATTCAGTACTTC. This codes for CASSFRVGGIGNIQYF.

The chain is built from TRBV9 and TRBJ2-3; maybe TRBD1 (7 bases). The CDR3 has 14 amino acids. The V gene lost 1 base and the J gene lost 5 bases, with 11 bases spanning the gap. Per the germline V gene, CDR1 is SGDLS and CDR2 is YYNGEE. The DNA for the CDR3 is TGTGCCAGCAGCGTACAGGGGGGACGAGATACGCAGTATTTT. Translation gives CASSVQGGRDTQYF.

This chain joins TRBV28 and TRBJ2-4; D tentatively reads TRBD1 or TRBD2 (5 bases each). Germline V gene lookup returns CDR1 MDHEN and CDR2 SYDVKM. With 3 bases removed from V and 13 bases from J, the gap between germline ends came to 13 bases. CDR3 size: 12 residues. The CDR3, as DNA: TGTGCCAGCAGTTTTCCCGTGGGGGAGCAGTACTTC. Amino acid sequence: CASSFPVGEQYF. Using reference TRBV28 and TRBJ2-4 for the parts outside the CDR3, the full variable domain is DVKVTQSSRYLVKRTGEKVFLECVQDMDHENMFWYRQDPGLGLRLIYFSYDVKMKEKGDIPEGYSVSREKKERFSLILESASTNQTSMYLCASSFPVGEQYFGAGTRLSVL.

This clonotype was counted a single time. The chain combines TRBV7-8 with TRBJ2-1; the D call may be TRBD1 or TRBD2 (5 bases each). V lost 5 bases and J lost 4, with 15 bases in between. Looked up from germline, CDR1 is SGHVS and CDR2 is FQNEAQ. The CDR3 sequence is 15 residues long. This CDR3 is CASSGGRTTYNEQFF. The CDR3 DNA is TGTGCCAGCAGCGGAGGTCGGACAACTTACAATGAGCAGTTCTTC.

The CDR3 coding sequence is TGTGCCAGCAGTTTACACCGACAGACCCTCTATGGCTACACCTTC. This encodes CASSLHRQTLYGYTF. The rearrangement links TRBV27 to TRBJ1-2; D might be TRBD1 (5 bases). CDR1 MNHEY and CDR2 SMNVEV come from the germline V gene (reference sequence). The CDR3 is 15 residues long. V was clipped by 2 bases and J by 4 bases, with 14 bases between them.

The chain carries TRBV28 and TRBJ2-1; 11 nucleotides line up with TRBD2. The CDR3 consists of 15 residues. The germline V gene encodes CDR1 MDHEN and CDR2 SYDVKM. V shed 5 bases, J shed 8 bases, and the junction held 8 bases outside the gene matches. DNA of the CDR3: TGTGCCAGCAGTGAACCGGGACTAGCGGTTGATGAGCAGTTCTTC. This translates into CASSEPGLAVDEQFF.